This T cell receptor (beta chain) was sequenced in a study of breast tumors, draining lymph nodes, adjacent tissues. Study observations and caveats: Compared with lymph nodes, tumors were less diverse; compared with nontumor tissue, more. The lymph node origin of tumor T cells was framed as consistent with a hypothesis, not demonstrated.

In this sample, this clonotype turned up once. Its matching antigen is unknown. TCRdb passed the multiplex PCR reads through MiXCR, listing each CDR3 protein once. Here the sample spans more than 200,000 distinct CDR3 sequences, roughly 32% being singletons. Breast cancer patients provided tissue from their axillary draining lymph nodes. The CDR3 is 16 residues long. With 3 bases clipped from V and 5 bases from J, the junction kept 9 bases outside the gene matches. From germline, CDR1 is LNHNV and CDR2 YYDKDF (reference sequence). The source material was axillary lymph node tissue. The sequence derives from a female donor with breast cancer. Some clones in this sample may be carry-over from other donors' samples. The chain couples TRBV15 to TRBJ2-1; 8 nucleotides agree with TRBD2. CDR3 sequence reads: CATSSLVAGLNNEQFF. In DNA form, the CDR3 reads TGTGCCACCAGCAGCTTGGTAGCGGGACTAAACAATGAGCAGTTCTTC.